The sequence of this TCR beta chain was determined in a study of T cell responses to AZD1222 COVID-19 vaccine (TCRdb year 2021). Notes on the research overall: AZD1222 recipients whose second dose came at about 4 weeks and those whose second dose came at about 12 weeks were combined into one group, since spike-specific TCR depth and breadth did not differ between the two schedules. TCR sequencing was performed for 233 trial participants, of whom around 200 were given two doses of AZD1222 and around 26 were given two doses of MenACWY control vaccine. Trial participants were enrolled into age subgroups of 18-55, 56-69 and 70-plus years, which contained around 150, 28 and 57 TCR-sequenced participants, respectively. Overall study results and their limits: Conclusions about previously exposed vaccinees are limited, since just five or six AZD1222 recipients were seropositive for SARS-CoV-2 at baseline. A significant rise in spike-specific TCR breadth and depth was observed after two AZD1222 doses relative to day 0 and relative to MenACWY recipients. Vaccine-associated CD4 TCRs spanned the whole spike protein, with dominant responses in regions 160-218 and 743-854. In the small 56-69-year group, the increase in depth fell short of significance, most likely because of low power. Nearly half of unique spike-specific TCRs reportedly recognized epitopes outside regions mutated in the B.1.351 and B.1.1.7 variants. No day 14 peak-response samples were available, so repertoires were characterized only after the peak T cell response. Most participants were white British and females outnumbered males, and the authors suggested that clonal diversity may have been underestimated.

CDR1 and CDR2 were assigned from the germline V gene (reference sequence) as SGHAT and FQDESV. Deletion took 1 base off V and 4 bases off J, with a span of 11 bases between the germline ends. Including the terminal cysteine and phenylalanine, the CDR3 comprises 15 residues. Only the CDR3 region is kept as DNA, spanning 45 bases read in frame from base 1. The sample's time point label, in plain terms: baseline before first vaccination. Vaccinee samples came from UK trials COV001 and COV002, including a single-blind randomized controlled phase 2/3 trial of AZD1222 (ChAdOx1 nCoV-19) in healthy adults. Trial participant PBMC samples were collected at day 0 and day 28 after the second dose for TCRbeta chain sequencing. A note on this clone: No antigen is known for it. There are no base qualities to consult, and no much larger clone falls within one base.

The CDR3 regions of human TCRbeta chains were analyzed by immunosequencing. From the authors' description of their analysis: Repertoire TCRs were matched against a reference library of SARS-CoV-2-specific TCRs generated with the MIRA antigen-specificity platform. Breadth was defined as the fraction of unique TCRs that were SARS-CoV-2-associated, and depth was defined as the fraction of total T cells that were SARS-CoV-2-associated. Using the MIRA data, each spike-specific TCR was assigned both to the spike region to which the TCR was reactive and to a CD4 or CD8 class. Log10-transformed breadth and depth values were compared by one-way ANOVA with Sidak's multiple comparisons tests. This immuneACCESS table, as held by TCRdb, lists in-frame sequences with V and J called but not all clones. Of the missing ones, under half trace to an unresolved V gene in checked studies; the others have no known cause. Clonal size and the V and J genes are those of that table, whereas D and trimming came from the DNA. The table for this sample lists about 180,000 clones; 88% of them were counted only once. Of the sample, about 7.2% falls within the top ten clones.

Source: peripheral blood, taken on day 0 of AZD1222 vaccination. The sequence joins TRBV11-1 to TRBJ2-1, and TRBD1 may be the D gene, going by 5 matching bases. The receptor was isolated from an adult in good health. The CDR3 reads as follows: CASSLGQGGYNEQFF. The nucleotide sequence is TGTGCCAGCAGCTTAGGGCAGGGTGGGTACAATGAGCAGTTCTTC.